This T cell receptor (beta chain) was captured by sequencing in a study of blood T cell repertoires in COVID-19. Original handling: From reference gene primer amplification, estimates of nucleated cell counts were derived. Sequenced by immunoSEQ multiplex PCR; TCRdb stores in-frame clones only, minus some. V, J and clone size are those of that table, while D and trimming were read from the DNA. Of 45,000 or so clones listed, 73% are singletons. The germline V gene has CDR1 SGHNT and CDR2 YYREEE (reference sequence). The CDR3 contains 17 residues. Trimming took 1 base from V and 1 from J; bases not matched to a gene: 5.

The receptor was derived from a man older than 75 with acute or convalescent COVID-19. The chain carries TRBV5-4 and TRBJ2-1, with TRBD2 matching over 10 bases. Sequenced: peripheral blood. This CDR3 reads CASSLRSGRVSYNEQFF. CDR3 bases: TGTGCCAGCAGCTTGAGGAGCGGGAGGGTTTCCTACAATGAGCAGTTCTTC.